These T cell receptor beta chains were read from a single sample in a study of beta chain features in type 1 diabetes. Assay: immunoSEQ multiplex PCR; the TCRdb copy retains only in-frame clones and omits some. Altogether some 360,000 clones are present, around 20% being singletons, with the ten largest covering approximately 0.043%. What was sequenced was naive CD4+ T cells from blood. The source of these receptors is a woman aged 18-29 years in good health. CDR3s include the opening cysteine and the closing phenylalanine or tryptophan. A D gene is named only where the DNA matches it firmly. Clone sizes are given selectively: once, few, many, or a class where the clone is expanded.

d_call clone_size j_call v_call cdr3_nt cdr3_aa
TRBD2 few TRBJ2-7 TRBV5-4 TGTGCCAGCAGCTTAGGGCTAGCGGGAGAGTACGAGCAGTACTTC CASSLGLAGEYEQYF
. few TRBJ1-2 TRBV9 TGTGCCAGCAGCCTGATAGGGCAGGGAGGCTATGGCTACACCTTC CASSLIGQGGYGYTF
. . TRBJ2-7 TRBV30 TGTGCCTGGAGTGTACCGCCCGGGACCTACGAGCAGTACTTC CAWSVPPGTYEQYF
TRBD2 . TRBJ2-7 TRBV5-4 TGTGCCAGCAGCGTCGGGGGGTACGAGCAGTACTTC CASSVGGYEQYF
. . TRBJ1-2 TRBV29-1 TGCAGCGTTGACCACCTGGGGGGGGACGGCTACACCTTC CSVDHLGGDGYTF
. . TRBJ1-1 TRBV2 TGTGCCAGCAGTGCCACAGGAAACACTGAAGCTTTCTTT CASSATGNTEAFF
TRBD1 . TRBJ2-7 TRBV18 TGTGCCAGCTCACTCAAACAGGGGAACTACGAGCAGTACTTC CASSLKQGNYEQYF
. few TRBJ2-2 TRBV10-3 TGTGCCATCAGTGTGCGGAGGGACACCGGGGAGCTGTTTTTT CAISVRRDTGELFF
TRBD1 few TRBJ2-5 TRBV4-2 TGTGCCAGCAGCCCTACGGGACAGCTCCAAGAGACCCAGTACTTC CASSPTGQLQETQYF
. few TRBJ2-1 TRBV9 TGTGCCAGCAGCTCCACAACGGACACTTCCTACAATGAGCAGTTCTTC CASSSTTDTSYNEQFF
. . TRBJ2-1 TRBV7-2 TGTGCCAGCAGCTTCCCCCTGGGAGGCGGTGAGCAGTTCTTC CASSFPLGGGEQFF